This is a list of T cell receptor beta chains from one sample in a study of blood T cell repertoires in COVID-19. Here immunoSEQ multiplex PCR was the method, and the copy in TCRdb shows in-frame clones only, minus some. This table has 250,000 to 300,000 clones, over 65% appearing once. Sequencing used peripheral blood. These receptors all stem from a man in his 60s who had recovered from COVID-19. Both conserved end residues are part of each CDR3. A D gene is named only where the DNA matches it firmly. Size tells how often a clone was seen (once, few, many) or the class of an expanded clone, and some rows leave it out.

TRBJ1-1 | TRBD1 | TRBV7-9 | NA | TGTGCCAGCAGCCAAGGGACAGGGGGAACTTGGACTGAAGCTTTCTTT | CASSQGTGGTWTEAFF
TRBJ2-7 | NA | TRBV12-3/TRBV12-4 | NA | TGTGCCAGCAGTCGTCAGGGTAACGAGCAGTACTTC | CASSRQGNEQYF
TRBJ1-2 | NA | TRBV30 | few | TGTGCCTGGAGTGGGGCGGGGAACTATGGCTACACCTTC | CAWSGAGNYGYTF
TRBJ2-1 | NA | TRBV5-1 | NA | TGCGCCAGCAGCTTGCTGGTTACAGACTCCTACAATGAGCAGTTCTTC | CASSLLVTDSYNEQFF
TRBJ2-2 | TRBD2 | TRBV7-6 | NA | TGTGCCAGCAGCTCACGACTAGCGGGGGGGCTTGCGAAGACCGGGGAGCTGTTTTTT | CASSSRLAGGLAKTGELFF
TRBJ2-2 | TRBD1 | TRBV11-2 | NA | TGTGCCAGCAGCTTAGATTGGGACAGGGGTGCGAGGGGGACACGGTATTTT | CASSLDWDRGARGTRYF
TRBJ2-7 | TRBD2 | TRBV9 | NA | TGTGCCAGCAGTTCACGGGGCGGGAGGAGCTCCTACGAGCAGTACTTC | CASSSRGGRSSYEQYF
TRBJ2-7 | TRBD1 | TRBV15 | NA | TGTGCCACCAGCAGAGACCCGGGACAGGGGGCATACGAGCAGTACTTC | CATSRDPGQGAYEQYF
TRBJ2-1 | NA | TRBV5-6 | NA | TGTGCCAGCTTCGACGGGAGAACCTACAATGAGCAGTTCTTC | CASFDGRTYNEQFF
TRBJ1-1 | TRBD1 | TRBV7-8 | few | TGTGCCAGCAGCTTCTGGGCTGGTGGGACAGGGGTGGCGAACACTGAAGCTTTCTTT | CASSFWAGGTGVANTEAFF
TRBJ1-1 | NA | TRBV6-4 | few | TGTGCCAGCAGTGAATTTAGTACCTCTGAAGCTTTCTTT | CASSEFSTSEAFF
TRBJ2-5 | NA | TRBV2 | NA | TGTGCCAGCAGGGCGGGTCCTCGGGGGCAAGAGACCCAGTACTTC | CASRAGPRGQETQYF
TRBJ1-1 | NA | TRBV21-1 | NA | TGTGCCAGCAGCAAGAGGTCCCGGACAGGGAGCTCTGAAGCTTTCTTT | CASSKRSRTGSSEAFF
TRBJ2-3 | TRBD1 | TRBV12-5 | NA | TGTGCTAGTGCCCCGGACAGGAGCACAGATACGCAGTATTTT | CASAPDRSTDTQYF
TRBJ2-3 | NA | TRBV15 | NA | TGTGCCACCAGCCCACCGATAGGCACAGATACGCAGTATTTT | CATSPPIGTDTQYF
TRBJ1-2 | TRBD1 | TRBV4-1 | NA | TGCGCCAGCAGCCGCCGGGACAGGGGACGACCTAACTATGGCTACACCTTC | CASSRRDRGRPNYGYTF
TRBJ2-7 | NA | TRBV7-8 | NA | TGTGCCAGCAGTCCTCGGGAGTCGGGGGAGCAGTACTTC | CASSPRESGEQYF
TRBJ2-5 | TRBD2 | TRBV9 | once | TGTGCCAGCAGCGTACTCGGGAGGGCCTCTGAGACCCAGTACTTC | CASSVLGRASETQYF
TRBJ1-4 | NA | TRBV7-9 | NA | TGTGCCAGCAGCTTAGGCGGGGCCGAGGGTGAAAAACTGTTTTTT | CASSLGGAEGEKLFF
TRBJ2-3 | TRBD2 | TRBV30 | NA | TGTGCCTGCTCGGGGGTAGGGCTAGCGGTAACGAGGCAGTATTTT | CACSGVGLAVTRQYF
TRBJ2-7 | TRBD2 | TRBV27 | NA | TGTGCCAGCAGTTTAGCCCGGGCTAGCGGGAACTACGAGCAGTACTTC | CASSLARASGNYEQYF
TRBJ1-5 | TRBD1 | TRBV19 | NA | TGTGCCAGTAGTGAACAGGGGGGGCGTCAGCCCCAGCATTTT | CASSEQGGRQPQHF
TRBJ2-2 | NA | TRBV6-1 | once | TGTGCCAGCAGTGAATTTGCACAGGTCGGCGCCGGGGAGCTGTTTTTT | CASSEFAQVGAGELFF
TRBJ2-3 | NA | TRBV7-2 | once | TGTGCCAGCAGCCCCGGGACTTTGAGTTGGACCACAGATACGCAGTATTTT | CASSPGTLSWTTDTQYF
TRBJ1-1 | TRBD1 | TRBV6-5 | NA | TGTGCCAGCAGTCGACAGGGTCTGAACACTGAAGCTTTCTTT | CASSRQGLNTEAFF
TRBJ2-5 | NA | TRBV5-5 | NA | TGTGCCAGCAGCGGCTGGGAGACCCAGTACTTC | CASSGWETQYF
TRBJ1-3 | NA | TRBV3-1/TRBV3-2 | NA | TGTGCCAGCAGCCAAGATCTAGGGAGTGGAAACACCATATATTTT | CASSQDLGSGNTIYF